This TCR beta chain was captured in a study of CD8+CD57+ T cells in acquired aplastic anemia (dated by TCRdb to between 2018 and 2020). Context from the whole study: DNA extracted from sorted CD4+ and CD8+ cells had a mean of roughly 3.4 ug, with a range of roughly 0.2 to 30 ug. A CD8+CD57+ expansion meant a frequency higher than the mean frequency seen in healthy subjects. Points the paper makes about the study in general: Patients and healthy controls showed no significant difference in CD8+ Simpson's diversity (P=0.060). Twenty-nine CD8+ CDR3 sequences were shared between patients and controls but appeared highly expressed in patients and within their immunodominant clones.

Genomic DNA was used as template for profiling of TCR beta VDJ combinations and CDR3 sequences. An Illumina HiSeq 2000 was used for TCR repertoire sequencing. In the paper's pipeline: Repertoire assessment relied on Simpson's diversity index, CDR3 size and DJ length profiles, and TRBV/TRBJ rearrangement plots. The most abundant DNA sequence in the deep sequencing data was taken as the immunodominant clone. CDR3 amino acid sequences were screened for sharing across subjects and were compared with published repertoires and the VDJdb database. TCRdb passed the public sequencing reads through fastp at Q25 and MiXCR, retaining productive beta sequences. Duplicate CDR3 protein sequences are folded into a single record with the most common DNA and genes. TCRdb's processing, not the study's, gives the V and J calls here. The sample table holds approximately 100,000 distinct CDR3 sequences, of which around two thirds were seen once. The top ten clones comprise roughly two thirds of the sample.

Of note for this clonotype: Its specific antigen is unknown. No quality values exist for individual bases; no much larger clone is one base distant.

Expansion of CD8+CD57+ cells had been shown by flow cytometry in the patients chosen for sequencing. Every patient had severe acquired aplastic anemia, diagnosed using the International Study of Aplastic Anemia and Agranulocytosis and Camitta criteria. At the time blood was sampled, none of the patients had received any therapy. In this study, sorted CD4+ and CD8+ T cells from the blood of healthy subjects and of severe aplastic anemia patients had their TCR repertoires deep-sequenced. In the USA, patient enrollment took place under clinicaltrials.gov protocols 00001620, 01623167, 00001397, 00071045, 00081523 and 00961064. Ficoll-Paque density gradient centrifugation was used to isolate peripheral blood mononuclear cells. CD4+ and CD8+ T cells were sorted by FACS or magnetic beads before DNA extraction. V loses 4 bases of germline sequence and J loses 5 bases, and the interval between the two ends is 15 bases. The germline V gene (reference sequence) gives CDR1 as DFQATT and CDR2 as SNEGSKA. From cysteine to phenylalanine, the CDR3 is 14 amino acids long. Only the CDR3 portion is preserved as DNA: 42 bases, with reading frame beginning at the first base.

The rearrangement combines TRBV20-1 with TRBJ1-5; the D gene is possibly TRBD1, with 5 bases matching. The sequence came from a human donor with aplastic anemia. Sequencing was performed on sorted CD4+, CD8+, or CD8+CD57+ T cells (not recorded which) from PBMCs. The bases are TGCAGTGCTAAGGGACCGACGGGCGATCAGCCCCAGCATTTT. Its protein is CSAKGPTGDQPQHF.